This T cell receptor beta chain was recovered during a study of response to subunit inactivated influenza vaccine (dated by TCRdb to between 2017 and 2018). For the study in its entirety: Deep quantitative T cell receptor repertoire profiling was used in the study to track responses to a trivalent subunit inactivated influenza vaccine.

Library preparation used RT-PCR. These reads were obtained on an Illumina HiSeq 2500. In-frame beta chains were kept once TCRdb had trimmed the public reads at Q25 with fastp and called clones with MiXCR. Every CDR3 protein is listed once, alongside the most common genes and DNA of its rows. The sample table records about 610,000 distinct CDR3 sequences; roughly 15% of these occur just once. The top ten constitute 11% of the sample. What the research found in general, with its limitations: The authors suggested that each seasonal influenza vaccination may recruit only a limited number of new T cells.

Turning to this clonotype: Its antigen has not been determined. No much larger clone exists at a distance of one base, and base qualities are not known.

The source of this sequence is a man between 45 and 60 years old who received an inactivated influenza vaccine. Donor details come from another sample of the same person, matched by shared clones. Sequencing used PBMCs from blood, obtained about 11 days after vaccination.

The nucleotide sequence reads TGCAGCGTTGGCCGCGCGGGGACTAGGAGTTACAATGAGCAGTTCTTC. This is translated as CSVGRAGTRSYNEQFF. The chain uses TRBV29-1 and TRBJ2-1; TRBD2 matches 8 bases in the middle. The CDR3 has 16 amino acids, counting the end cysteine and phenylalanine. Only the CDR3 DNA stays, 48 bases, in frame from base 1. V ends up 4 bases short and J 4 bases short, with an unmatched junction base count of 12. For CDR1 and CDR2, the germline V gene lists SQVTM and ANQGSEA.